The 26 T cell receptor beta chains reported below all come from one sample, sequenced in a study of blood T cells in healthy people across ages. With a J-beta primer mix and a sample-barcoded 5' primer, a second PCR ran roughly 6 to 12 cycles. TCRdb ran MiXCR on the 5' RACE reads and lists one entry per CDR3 protein. The sample consists of hundreds of thousands of distinct CDR3 sequences, approximately 30% of them appearing once. The sequencing input was blood. These receptors came from a woman of 80 years or more in good health.

Comments on this clonotype: This could be a read error, since a much larger clone is one nucleotide away. This rearrangement joins TRBV3-1 to TRBJ2-5; D uncertain. V was trimmed by 0 bases and J by 9 bases, leaving 17 bases between them. The germline CDR1 and CDR2 sequences are LGHDT and YNNKEL (reference sequence). This CDR3 spans 15 amino acids. Here the CDR3 DNA reads TGTGCCAGCAGCCAAGATTGGGTGGGCGAGGAGTCCCAGTACTTC. It encodes CASSQDWVGEESQYF.

The V call is TRBV5-6, the J call TRBJ1-6, with a tentative D call TRBD1 (5 bases). V was pared by 0 bases and J by 4 bases, with 11 bases between. The germline gives CDR1 SGHDT, CDR2 YYEEEE. The CDR3 runs 16 residues. CDR3 DNA sequence: TGTGCCAGCAGCTTGGTAAGGGGAGGATATAATTCACCCCTCCACTTT. It translates to CASSLVRGGYNSPLHF.

The V and J genes are TRBV21-1 and TRBJ1-5; the table's D gene call, TRBD1, was not cross checked with the DNA. TRBV21-1 is reported as a pseudogene. The CDR3 length is 14 residues. The CDR3 DNA follows: TGTGCCGGCAGCAAACACAGGGGGAGGCAGCCCCAGCATTTT. Residues: CAGSKHRGRQPQHF.

This clonotype was seen repeatedly, ten times or more. The gene calls are TRBV4-1 and TRBJ2-3, with unresolved D. V lost 0 bases and J 2 bases, leaving 15 bases between the germline ends. Germline lookup yields CDR1 MGHRA and CDR2 YSYEKL. CDR3 length: 17 residues. The CDR3 DNA is TGCGCCAGCAGCCAAGAGCACTGGTCCCTCAACACAGATACGCAGTATTTT. Translating it yields CASSQEHWSLNTDTQYF.

In its sample, this clonotype was seen many times. The V gene is TRBV20-1, the J gene TRBJ1-5; perhaps TRBD1 as D (6 bases). The V end lost 6 bases, the J end lost 5 bases, and 14 bases lay between the germline ends. CDR3 length equals 13 residues. Germline values: CDR1 DFQATT, CDR2 SNEGSKA (reference sequence). The chain's CDR3 is CSARLGGDQPQHF. CDR3 DNA: TGCAGTGCGCGGCTGGGGGGCGATCAGCCCCAGCATTTT.

This clonotype was counted ten times or more. The rearrangement links TRBV20-1 to TRBJ2-3; D perhaps matches TRBD2 (5 bases). CDR3 size: 13 residues. The V and J ends lost 4 bases and 0 bases respectively, with 8 bases between them. Germline V lookup: CDR1 DFQATT, CDR2 SNEGSKA (reference sequence). The CDR3 loop reads CSANGISTDTQYF. The CDR3 DNA is TGCAGTGCTAACGGGATTAGCACAGATACGCAGTATTTT.

This clonotype was counted ten times or more. The chain uses TRBV20-1 and TRBJ2-1; 16 bases line up with TRBD2. The V and J ends lost 3 bases and 0 bases, in that order; junction bases with no gene match: 2. CDR3 length equals 17 residues. CDR1 and CDR2 (germline): DFQATT, SNEGSKA (reference sequence). CDR3 bases: TGCAGTGCTAGCGGGACTAGCGGGGGGGCCTCCTACAATGAGCAGTTCTTC. This translates into CSASGTSGGASYNEQFF.

Many counts were recorded for this clonotype. This sequence joins TRBV18 and TRBJ2-5; D may be TRBD2 (6 bases). Trimming took 1 base from V and 0 from J, leaving 12 bases between them. This CDR3 region has 16 residues. In germline, CDR1 is KGHSH, CDR2 LQKENI. CDR3 DNA sequence: TGTGCCAGCTCACCACGGAGGGTAGGGGACCAAGAGACCCAGTACTTC. Its translation: CASSPRRVGDQETQYF.

V is TRBV7-9 and J is TRBJ2-3, with 13 bases identical to TRBD2. The CDR3 loop spans 17 amino acids. With 4 bases clipped from V and 10 bases from J, the junction kept 14 bases outside the gene matches. Germline V gives CDR1 SEHNR, CDR2 FQNEAQ (reference sequence). CDR3 bases: TGTGCCAGCAGCTCAAGACTAGCGGGAGGTCCCACGGAGCCGCAGTATTTT. Encoded protein: CASSSRLAGGPTEPQYF.

Comments on this clonotype: Sequence at one end of the junction differs from germline and may be a read error. For the CDR3, the DNA is TGTGCCAGCATCGTCGACACAAATTCACCCCCCCACTTT. Its translation is CASIVDTNSPPHF. This chain uses TRBV6-1 with TRBJ1-6; D gene uncertain. Per the germline V gene, CDR1 is MNHNS and CDR2 is SASEGT. The CDR3 consists of 13 residues.

This clonotype was seen repeatedly, ten times or more. This chain uses TRBV6-6 with TRBJ2-5, with D possibly matching TRBD2 (6 bases). The CDR3 is made up of 14 amino acids. V was pared by 4 bases and J by 5 bases, with 14 bases between. Germline-derived CDR1 and CDR2 are MNHNY and SVGAGI (reference sequence). This CDR3 is CASSFREVWETQYF. As DNA, the CDR3 is TGTGCCAGCAGTTTTAGGGAGGTCTGGGAGACCCAGTACTTC.

The chain combines TRBV30 with TRBJ2-3; 11 bases map to TRBD1. The CDR3 is made up of 14 amino acids. Germline loops: CDR1 GTSNPN, CDR2 SVGIG (reference sequence). J gave up 9 bases and V 3 bases, and 8 bases lay outside the gene matches. CDR3 DNA sequence: TGTGCCTGGAGCGGACAGGGGGCTTTTTTGACGCAGTATTTT. Translation gives CAWSGQGAFLTQYF.

At least ten counts were recorded for this clonotype. This chain links TRBV29-1 with TRBJ1-2; tentatively, D is TRBD1 (6 bases). The germline gives CDR1 SQVTM, CDR2 ANQGSEA. V lost 4 bases to trimming and J lost 7 bases, with 13 bases between them. The CDR3 loop spans 12 amino acids. CDR3 bases: TGCAGCGTTGTTGGGGGGGCTCTTGGCTACACCTTC. It yields the protein CSVVGGALGYTF.

A remark on this clonotype: This clone may be a read error of a much larger clone one base away. The genes are TRBV7-8 and TRBJ1-5, with D perhaps TRBD1 (6 bases). TRBJ2-3 matches the DNA end more closely, so the J call is doubtful. CDR3 length: 17 amino acids. CDR1 and CDR2 (germline): SGHVS, FQNEAQ. The CDR3 sequence is CASSSQRSGASNQPQYF. The CDR3 nucleotides read TGTGCCAGCAGCTCGCAGAGGTCAGGGGCTAGCAATCAGCCCCAGTATTTT.

This clonotype was seen more than once but under ten times. The chain has TRBV20-1 and TRBJ1-5; possibly TRBD1 for D (6 bases). Trimming left V 3 bases short and J 7 bases short, with 10 bases between. The CDR3 is made up of 12 amino acids. Germline assignment: CDR1 DFQATT and CDR2 SNEGSKA (reference sequence). CDR3 amino acids: CSASTGLQPQHF. The CDR3 region has the DNA TGCAGTGCTAGCACAGGGTTACAGCCCCAGCATTTT.

This clonotype was observed a few times. This chain uses TRBV7-9 with TRBJ2-7, with D perhaps TRBD1 or TRBD2 (5 bases each). Germline-derived CDR1 and CDR2 are SEHNR and FQNEAQ (reference sequence). Trimming took off 7 bases at V and 6 bases at J, with 19 bases between the two ends. This CDR3 spans 14 amino acids. In nucleotides, the CDR3 is TGTGCCAGCACCGAGGGGAAGGGATGGGGCGAGCAGTACTTC. As protein: CASTEGKGWGEQYF.

This clonotype came up a few times. V is TRBV6-1 and J is TRBJ2-5; tentatively, D is TRBD2 (6 bases). The CDR3 contains 12 residues. The V end lost 8 bases, the J end lost 5 bases, and 12 bases lay between the germline ends. CDR1 MNHNS and CDR2 SASEGT come from the germline V gene. The CDR3 loop is CASEGLGETQYF. The CDR3 nucleotides read TGTGCCAGCGAGGGACTCGGGGAGACCCAGTACTTC.

This clonotype was seen many times. The chain combines TRBV5-4 with TRBJ2-5; no clear D gene. CDR3 length equals 13 residues. In germline, CDR1 is SGHNT, CDR2 YYREEE (reference sequence). The germline V and J ends were trimmed by 1 base and 5 bases, with 9 bases remaining between them. The CDR3 region is CASSLMRRETQYF. Written as DNA, the CDR3 is TGTGCCAGCAGCTTGATGAGACGGGAGACCCAGTACTTC.

In its sample, this clonotype was seen many times. The chain couples TRBV5-1 to TRBJ2-7; D unresolved. V was shortened by 0 bases and J by 4 bases, with 5 bases between the two germline ends. Per germline, CDR1 SGHRS and CDR2 YFSETQ. The CDR3 contains 12 residues. In DNA, the CDR3 is TGCGCCAGCAGCTTGGACCTTTACGAGCAGTACTTC. Encoded protein: CASSLDLYEQYF. Supplemented by reference TRBV5-1 and TRBJ2-7, the full variable domain reads KAGVTQTPRYLIKTRGQQVTLSCSPISGHRSVSWYQQTPGQGLQFLFEYFSETQRNKGNFPGRFSGRQFSNSRSEMNVSTLELGDSALYLCASSLDLYEQYFGPGTRLTVT.

This clonotype was observed many times. The chain uses TRBV12-3 or TRBV12-4 and TRBJ1-1; D is unresolved. Trimming took 1 base from V and 8 from J, leaving 8 bases between them. The CDR3 contains 12 residues. CDR3 in DNA: TGTGCCAGCAGTTTAGATCACAGAGAAGCTTTCTTT. It codes for CASSLDHREAFF.

The V gene is TRBV12-3 or TRBV12-4, the J gene TRBJ2-5, with a weak D call TRBD1 (5 bases). Trimming shortened V by 6 bases and J by 5 bases, and 13 bases separated the two germline ends. The length of the CDR3 is 13 residues. The CDR3 sequence is CASRTTAGETQYF. CDR3 DNA sequence: TGTGCCAGCAGGACGACGGCAGGGGAGACCCAGTACTTC.

The CDR3 nucleotides are TGTGCCAGCAGCTTAGACGCTAACTCTGGAAACACCATATATTTT. It translates to CASSLDANSGNTIYF. The genes are TRBV5-6 and TRBJ1-3; D not certain. V was pared by 2 bases and J by 0 bases, with 9 bases between. Germline V gives CDR1 SGHDT, CDR2 YYEEEE. The length of the CDR3 is 15 residues. The full variable domain, with the rest looked up from reference TRBV5-6 and TRBJ1-3, is DAGVTQSPTHLIKTRGQQVTLRCSPKSGHDTVSWYQQALGQGPQFIFQYYEEEERQRGNFPDRFSGHQFPNYSSELNVNALLLGDSALYLCASSLDANSGNTIYFGEGSWLTVV.

This clonotype was seen at least ten times. The chain has TRBV5-1 and TRBJ2-7, with D perhaps matching TRBD1 or TRBD2 (5 bases each). This CDR3 is 14 amino acids long. Germline CDR1 reads SGHRS; CDR2 reads YFSETQ. V lost 4 bases and J lost 3, with 14 bases in between. The CDR3 DNA sequence: TGCGCCAGCAGCGGGGACGCGGCCGGCTACGAGCAGTACTTC. The encoded protein is CASSGDAAGYEQYF. Full variable domain (missing parts from reference TRBV5-1 and TRBJ2-7): KAGVTQTPRYLIKTRGQQVTLSCSPISGHRSVSWYQQTPGQGLQFLFEYFSETQRNKGNFPGRFSGRQFSNSRSEMNVSTLELGDSALYLCASSGDAAGYEQYFGPGTRLTVT.

This clonotype was recorded at least ten times. The rearrangement uses TRBV7-2 and TRBJ2-3; 10 bases match TRBD2. CDR3 size: 15 residues. Germline V gene sequence: CDR1 SGHTA, CDR2 FQGNSA. V shed 4 bases and J 2 bases; nucleotides not matched to a gene: 3. The CDR3 DNA follows: TGTGCCAGCAGCTCCGGACTAGCGGCCACAGATACGCAGTATTTT. The encoded protein is CASSSGLAATDTQYF.

This clonotype was recorded a few times. J is TRBJ1-5 and V is TRBV7-9; D unresolved. The CDR3 spans 15 residues. CDR1 SEHNR and CDR2 FQNEAQ come from the germline V gene (reference sequence). V was trimmed by 2 bases and J by 6 bases, leaving 14 bases between them. The CDR3: CASSLSSGIGQPQHF. CDR3 coding DNA: TGTGCCAGCAGCTTATCTTCGGGGATAGGTCAGCCCCAGCATTTT.

The gene calls are TRBV7-2 and TRBJ1-5, with no clear D. The V and J ends lost 6 bases and 0 bases respectively, with 9 bases between them. The CDR3 is made up of 14 amino acids. Germline V gene lookup returns CDR1 SGHTA and CDR2 FQGNSA. As DNA, the CDR3 is TGTGCCAGCAGTATAGGGAATAGCAATCAGCCCCAGCATTTT. Its protein product is CASSIGNSNQPQHF.